Sequencing of this T cell receptor (beta chain) was carried out in a study of blood T cell repertoires in COVID-19. Overall study context: The United States, Italy and Spain provided the acute and convalescent COVID-19 samples. T cells, B-cell-depleted T cells, or PBMCs supplied cDNA or gDNA.

As processed by the authors: Reference gene primer amplification gave estimated nucleated cell counts. Clones were read by immunoSEQ multiplex PCR, and TCRdb kept only the in-frame ones, dropping some. V and J calls and clone size are given by that table; D and trimming were obtained from the DNA. Among 170,000 or so clones listed, around 84% were seen once. The germline V gene has CDR1 MDHEN and CDR2 SYDVKM. This CDR3 has 12 amino acids. The V end was cut by 10 bases, the J end by 4 bases, with 13 bases between. V is TRBV28 and J is TRBJ1-2, with D possibly being TRBD1 (5 bases). The sequencing input was peripheral blood. This receptor was taken from a man aged 40-49 years with active or convalescent COVID-19. CDR3 DNA: TGTGCCACCCAACCAGGGATCTATGGCTACACCTTC. The encoded protein is CATQPGIYGYTF.